Detailed here is one T cell receptor (beta chain). The data are from a study of blood T cell repertoires in COVID-19. At the level of the study: COVID-19 samples, acute and convalescent, were from the United States, Italy and Spain. PBMCs, B-cell-depleted T cells, or T cells were the source of the cDNA or gDNA that made up the material.

Data came from immunoSEQ multiplex PCR; TCRdb stores just in-frame clones and leaves some out. This sample has fewer than 400,000 clones; approximately 85% occur once, and the top ten carry roughly 2.2%. Germline CDR1 is MGHRA and CDR2 is YSYEKL. The V and J ends lost 4 bases and 4 bases respectively, with 16 bases between them. The CDR3 length is 16 residues. The origin of this receptor is a man aged 25 to 40 who had recovered from COVID-19. The sequenced material came from PBMCs or T cells enriched from blood (not recorded which). The rearrangement joins TRBV4-1 to TRBJ1-4; tentative D call: TRBD1 (6 bases). The CDR3 reads CASSRRTGQINEKLFF. The CDR3 DNA follows: TGCGCCAGCAGCCGCAGAACCGGACAGATTAATGAAAAACTGTTTTTT.